This T cell receptor (beta chain) was sequenced during a study of blood T cell repertoires in COVID-19. This table comes from immunoSEQ multiplex PCR, and its TCRdb copy is limited to in-frame clones, with some not included. The repertoire consists of more than 200,000 clones, with about nine tenths occurring once and the leading ten covering around 1.7%. CDR3 length equals 14 residues. The germline V gene encodes CDR1 MNHEY and CDR2 SVGEGT. Trimming shortened V by 5 bases and J by 2 bases, and 10 bases separated the two germline ends. The TCR originated in a man in his forties or fifties who had recovered from COVID-19. The material sequenced was PBMCs or T cells enriched from blood (not recorded which). This chain uses TRBV6-2 or TRBV6-3 with TRBJ2-4; no firm D call. CDR3 coding DNA: TGTGCCAGCAGTAACGGTATTTCCAAAAACATTCAGTACTTC. Residues: CASSNGISKNIQYF.